The text below deals with one TCR beta chain. Its antigen is unknown. These data are taken from a study of identical twins. Study-wide results and caveats: A lower insertion count was a feature of abundant cord blood beta clonotypes, with no such feature in memory repertoires.

TCRdb passed the 5' RACE reads through MiXCR, listing each CDR3 protein once. The table has roughly 490,000 distinct CDR3 sequences, 13% to 15% seen once. Germline V gene data show CDR1 as SGHTA and CDR2 as FQGNSA. V shed 3 bases, J shed 5 bases, and the junction held 12 bases outside the gene matches. The CDR3 has 17 residues. These data also formed part of another study, on yellow fever vaccine responses in identical twins.

This TCR derives from a woman younger than 30 in good health. The sequenced sample was CD4+ T cells sorted from blood. V and J are TRBV7-2 and TRBJ2-5; 10 bases line up with TRBD2. In DNA, the CDR3 is TGTGCCAGCAGCTTTTCGGTAGCGGGGGGTCTCCGGGAGACCCAGTACTTC. As protein: CASSFSVAGGLRETQYF.